Listed below are T cell receptor beta chains from one sample, sequenced in a study of blood T cells in healthy people across ages. Each CDR3 protein is one row after TCRdb ran MiXCR on the 5' RACE reads. The data contain 1,100,000 or so distinct CDR3 sequences, under 55% of them singletons. The sequencing input was blood. The receptors here all came from an older woman in good health. Both conserved end residues are part of each CDR3. A D gene is named only where the DNA matches it firmly. The size entry is marked missing in some rows and otherwise reads once, few, many or a size class.

>15|TRBJ2-1|few|.|TRBV20-1
CSARSSGGWYNEQFF
TGCAGTGCTAGGTCTAGTGGAGGGTGGTACAATGAGCAGTTCTTC
>16|TRBJ2-7|.|.|TRBV27
CASSLSISGEPYEQYF
TGTGCCAGCAGTTTATCGATTTCAGGGGAACCCTACGAGCAGTACTTC
>16|TRBJ1-1|.|.|TRBV28
CASNDPGAGVDTEAFF
TGTGCCAGCAACGATCCTGGGGCAGGGGTGGACACTGAAGCTTTCTTT
>15|TRBJ2-1|.|TRBD2|TRBV5-6
CASKTSGKGRYEQFF
TGTGCCAGCAAGACTAGCGGGAAGGGACGTTATGAGCAGTTCTTC
>14|TRBJ2-7|few|.|TRBV27
CASSLLASSYEQYF
TGTGCCAGCAGTTTACTGGCTAGCTCCTACGAGCAGTACTTC
>15|TRBJ1-6|few|TRBD1|TRBV27
CASRGTGAYNSPLHF
TGTGCCAGCAGAGGGACAGGAGCTTATAATTCACCCCTCCACTTT
>14|TRBJ1-2|few|.|TRBV7-9
CASSFRTGINGYTF
TGTGCCAGCAGCTTTAGGACGGGTATCAATGGCTACACCTTC
>11|TRBJ2-1|.|.|TRBV29-1
CSVEDIGRQFF
TGCAGCGTTGAAGACATAGGGAGGCAGTTCTTC
>15|TRBJ2-7|.|.|TRBV7-9
CASSLGSHPGYQQYF
TGTGCCAGCAGCTTAGGGAGCCATCCAGGGTACCAGCAGTACTTC
>13|TRBJ2-3|.|.|TRBV24-1
CATSAPGTDTQCF
TGTGCCACCAGTGCGCCGGGCACAGATACGCAGTGTTTT
>15|TRBJ2-1|.|.|TRBV6-5
CASTPGRADYNEQFF
TGTGCCAGCACCCCGGGACGAGCGGACTACAATGAGCAGTTCTTC
>11|TRBJ2-7|many|.|TRBV29-1
CSVGDTYEQYF
TGCAGCGTCGGCGACACCTACGAGCAGTACTTC
>16|TRBJ2-1|.|.|TRBV20-1
CSALSSGSPKNNEQFF
TGCAGTGCTCTGTCATCGGGGAGTCCGAAGAACAATGAGCAGTTCTTC
>12|TRBJ1-2|few|TRBD1|TRBV29-1
CSVDDRDYGYTF
TGCAGCGTTGATGACAGGGACTATGGCTACACCTTC
>14|TRBJ2-4|.|TRBD1|TRBV9
CASSEGQVRNIQYF
TGTGCCAGCAGCGAAGGACAGGTCCGAAACATTCAGTACTTC
>16|TRBJ2-3|.|.|TRBV20-1
CSARSDDPLGTDTQYF
TGCAGTGCTAGATCAGATGACCCCTTAGGCACAGATACGCAGTATTTT
>16|TRBJ2-1|.|TRBD2|TRBV7-9
CASSFIAGGPINEQFF
TGTGCCAGCAGCTTTATAGCGGGGGGGCCGATCAATGAGCAGTTCTTC
>14|TRBJ2-3|few|.|TRBV29-1
CSVLGLGSTDTQYF
TGCAGCGTGCTGGGCTTAGGATCCACAGATACGCAGTATTTT